One sample yielded the 23 T cell receptor beta chains listed below, sequenced in a study of T cell clonotyping in hematopoietic cell transplantation. Clones were read by immunoSEQ multiplex PCR, and TCRdb kept only the in-frame ones, dropping some. The sample contains roughly 13,000 clones, about 56% of which appear only once. Sequencing was done on a sample of PBMCs. The receptors here all came from a human donor who either received an allogeneic hematopoietic cell transplant for a myeloid malignancy or was a related donor (not recorded which). Some clones in this sample may be carry-over from other donors' samples.

This clone has a single count. This sequence joins TRBV25-1 and TRBJ2-2; D not certain. Between the trimmed V and J ends, which lost 7 bases and 1 base, there was a span of 4 bases. This CDR3 has 12 residues. Germline V gives CDR1 MGHDK, CDR2 SYGVNS. The CDR3 coding sequence is TGTGCCAGCACGAGGAACACCGGGGAGCTGTTTTTT. It specifies CASTRNTGELFF.

This clone was counted only a few times. This chain links TRBV6-5 with TRBJ1-3, with unresolved D. The CDR3 length is 12 residues. From germline, CDR1 is MNHEY and CDR2 SVGAGI. V lost 8 bases and J 6 bases, leaving 11 bases between the germline ends. The CDR3 is CASWGGENTIYF. CDR3 coding DNA: TGTGCCAGCTGGGGAGGCGAAAACACCATATATTTT.

The chain is built from TRBV30 and TRBJ2-2; D possibly corresponds to TRBD1 (6 bases). The V gene's germline CDR1 is GTSNPN and CDR2 SVGIG (reference sequence). V was pared by 1 base and J by 3 bases, with 6 bases between. CDR3 length: 13 amino acids. CDR3 nucleotides: TGTGCCTGGAGTGACAGGGACACCGGGGAGCTGTTTTTT. It specifies CAWSDRDTGELFF.

The chain carries TRBV6-5 and TRBJ2-7; 9 bases are a match to TRBD1. CDR1 is MNHEY, CDR2 SVGAGI, per germline. This CDR3 has 15 amino acids. V lost 0 bases, J lost 5 bases, and 5 bases stayed unmatched. Written as DNA, the CDR3 is TGTGCCAGCAGTTACTCGGGACAGGGTTACGACGAGCAGTACTTC. Translation gives CASSYSGQGYDEQYF.

The count of this clone is one. This rearrangement joins TRBV28 to TRBJ1-5, with D unclear. This CDR3 spans 12 amino acids. The germline V and J ends were trimmed by 4 bases and 15 bases, with 16 bases remaining between them. CDR1 and CDR2 (germline): MDHEN, SYDVKM. As DNA, the CDR3 is TGTGCCAGCAGTTCCGGGCTCCTACGAGCGCATTTT. This codes for CASSSGLLRAHF.

Points on this clone: At one end the junction does not follow the germline gene, possibly because of a read error. The chain employs TRBV29-1 and TRBJ2-7, with D maybe TRBD1 (5 bases). The length of the CDR3 is 12 residues. The germline V gene encodes CDR1 SQVTM and CDR2 ANQGSEA. Here the CDR3 reads CSVDSNSCEQYF. CDR3 nucleotide sequence: TGCAGCGTCGACAGTAACTCCTGCGAGCAGTACTTC.

In its sample, this clone was seen a few times. The chain joins TRBV28 to TRBJ1-2; TRBD1 is a possible D gene (5 bases). V was pared by 8 bases and J by 4 bases, with 17 bases between. The length of the CDR3 is 14 residues. Per the germline V gene, CDR1 is MDHEN and CDR2 is SYDVKM. The CDR3 coding sequence is TGTGCCAGCGGGAGGGACGGCTCCTCCTATGGCTACACCTTC. Its translation is CASGRDGSSYGYTF.

The chain uses TRBV19 and TRBJ1-5; maybe TRBD1 (6 bases). This CDR3 is 15 amino acids long. V lost 2 bases to trimming and J lost 4 bases, with 12 bases between them. Germline loops: CDR1 LNHDA, CDR2 SQIVND (reference sequence). The CDR3 is CASSIFPGTNQPQHF. CDR3 DNA: TGTGCCAGTAGTATATTTCCAGGGACAAATCAGCCCCAGCATTTT. Together with reference TRBV19 and TRBJ1-5, the CDR3 gives the full variable domain: DGGITQSPKYLFRKEGQNVTLSCEQNLNHDAMYWYRQDPGQGLRLIYYSQIVNDFQKGDIAEGYSVSREKKESFPLTVTSAQKNPTAFYLCASSIFPGTNQPQHFGDGTRLSIL.

The chain couples TRBV30 to TRBJ1-5, with no clear D. Trimming removed 1 base at V and 10 bases at J, with 14 bases between. There are 13 residues in the CDR3. In germline, CDR1 is GTSNPN, CDR2 SVGIG (reference sequence). CDR3 nucleotide sequence: TGTGCCTGGAGTGGCAGCCGCGGAAAACCCCAGCATTTT. As protein: CAWSGSRGKPQHF.

The chain joins TRBV6-1 to TRBJ2-7; 7 bases align to TRBD1. CDR3 size: 14 residues. CDR1 is MNHNS, CDR2 SASEGT, per germline. V trimming: 10 bases; J trimming: 0 bases; junction bases outside the gene matches: 9. This chain's CDR3 is CATFRGQNSYEQYF. For the CDR3, the DNA is TGTGCCACCTTCCGGGGACAGAACTCCTACGAGCAGTACTTC.

This sequence joins TRBV30 and TRBJ1-5; 10 positions match TRBD1. The J segment lost 6 bases and the V segment lost 0 bases, leaving 2 bases of the junction unmatched. CDR1 and CDR2 (germline): GTSNPN, SVGIG (reference sequence). The CDR3 consists of 14 residues. The CDR3 DNA sequence: TGTGCCTGGAGTGTGGGACAGGGGAGTCAGCCCCAGCATTTT. It is translated as CAWSVGQGSQPQHF.

This clone was seen a single time. V and J are TRBV7-8 and TRBJ1-5; D not certain. Germline V gives CDR1 SGHVS, CDR2 FQNEAQ. The CDR3 length is 13 residues. Trimming stripped 5 bases from V and 4 bases from J, with 9 bases between. This CDR3 is CASSPSENQPQHF. CDR3 bases: TGTGCCAGCAGCCCCTCCGAGAATCAGCCCCAGCATTTT.

This chain joins TRBV11-2 and TRBJ1-2, with D perhaps matching TRBD1 (6 bases). Germline V CDR1 and CDR2: SGHAT, FQNNGV. Trimming removed 0 bases at V and 4 bases at J, with 15 bases between. This CDR3 spans 16 amino acids. The CDR3 loop reads CASSLESGAGSYGYTF. Here the CDR3 DNA reads TGTGCCAGCAGCTTAGAATCAGGGGCGGGTTCCTATGGCTACACCTTC.

This chain connects TRBV6-5 to TRBJ2-5, with D perhaps TRBD2 (6 bases). This CDR3 contains 13 residues. Trimming took 6 bases from V and 5 from J, leaving 13 bases between them. The germline V gene encodes CDR1 MNHEY and CDR2 SVGAGI. This CDR3 reads CASRREPGETQYF. The CDR3 nucleotides read TGTGCCAGCAGGCGGGAACCGGGGGAGACCCAGTACTTC.

The genes are TRBV5-1 and TRBJ1-2; D is possibly TRBD1 (5 bases). Trimming stripped 4 bases from V and 4 bases from J, with 17 bases between. There are 15 residues in the CDR3. The germline CDR1 and CDR2 sequences are SGHRS and YFSETQ. The CDR3: CASSVAGGGSYGYTF. CDR3 bases: TGCGCCAGCAGCGTAGCCGGTGGGGGGTCCTATGGCTACACCTTC. The variable domain in full, completed from reference TRBV5-1 and TRBJ1-2, reads KAGVTQTPRYLIKTRGQQVTLSCSPISGHRSVSWYQQTPGQGLQFLFEYFSETQRNKGNFPGRFSGRQFSNSRSEMNVSTLELGDSALYLCASSVAGGGSYGYTFGSGTRLTVV.

The V and J genes are TRBV21-1 and TRBJ1-2; TRBD1 is the table's D call, not checked against the DNA. TRBV21-1 is deemed a pseudogene. The CDR3 spans 14 residues. The CDR3 DNA reads TGTGCCAGCACCCCACGGCAGGGTAACTATGGCTACACCTTC. Protein: CASTPRQGNYGYTF.

The chain has TRBV7-3 and TRBJ2-3; D is possibly TRBD2 (5 bases). The CDR3 spans 14 residues. Germline CDR1 and CDR2: SGHTA and FQGTGA. V lost 2 bases, J lost 2 bases, and 8 bases lay in between. In nucleotides, the CDR3 is TGTGCCAGCAGCTTAGGGCTAGCCACAGATACGCAGTATTTT. Residues: CASSLGLATDTQYF.

V usage is TRBV4-3 and J usage is TRBJ1-1; D gene ambiguous. There are 15 residues in the CDR3. CDR1 and CDR2 from the germline V gene are LGHNA and YSLEER. Deletions cut 2 bases from V and 8 bases from J, with 18 bases between. DNA of the CDR3: TGCGCCAGCAGCCAAAGGACGGGCCCAGTTTCCGAAGCTTTCTTT. It is translated as CASSQRTGPVSEAFF.

This sequence joins TRBV4-1 and TRBJ2-7, with TRBD2 as a possible D gene (6 bases). CDR3 size: 16 residues. The germline V gene has CDR1 MGHRA and CDR2 YSYEKL. The germline V and J ends were trimmed by 1 base and 2 bases, with 15 bases remaining between them. CDR3 in DNA: TGCGCCAGCAGCCAAGTGGGGAGGCGGCCACCCTACGAGCAGTACTTC. Its protein is CASSQVGRRPPYEQYF.

V is TRBV30 and J is TRBJ2-7, with D perhaps assigned TRBD1 or TRBD2 (6 bases each). CDR3 length: 15 amino acids. Germline loops: CDR1 GTSNPN, CDR2 SVGIG (reference sequence). V lost 1 base to trimming and J lost 3 bases, with 16 bases between them. CDR3 DNA sequence: TGTGCCTGGAGTGGAGGAGGGACATCCCGCTACGAGCAGTACTTC. This translates into CAWSGGGTSRYEQYF.

V is TRBV9 and J is TRBJ1-5; no firm D call. Germline CDR1 reads SGDLS; CDR2 reads YYNGEE. This CDR3 contains 15 residues. Deletions cut 0 bases from V and 0 bases from J, with 7 bases between. The CDR3 spells CASSVEPRSNQPQHF. Written as DNA, the CDR3 is TGTGCCAGCAGCGTAGAGCCCCGTAGCAATCAGCCCCAGCATTTT.

This sequence joins TRBV5-8 and TRBJ2-3; 9 bases fit TRBD2. The J segment lost 5 bases and the V segment lost 2 bases, leaving 9 bases of the junction unmatched. This CDR3 has 16 residues. CDR1 is SGHTS and CDR2 is YDEGEE in the germline V gene. The CDR3 DNA reads TGTGCCAGCAGCTTAGGATTAGCGGGAGCGGTAGATACGCAGTATTTT. Encoded protein: CASSLGLAGAVDTQYF.

This clone was seen only a few times. V gene TRBV6-5 combines with J gene TRBJ1-4, with 8 bases aligning to TRBD1. This CDR3 has 14 amino acids. The germline V gene has CDR1 MNHEY and CDR2 SVGAGI. V dropped 8 bases and J dropped 10; count of bases not matched to a gene: 12. The CDR3 is CASGRQGRLVKLFF. The CDR3 DNA follows: TGTGCCAGCGGTCGACAGGGGCGACTGGTAAAACTGTTTTTT.